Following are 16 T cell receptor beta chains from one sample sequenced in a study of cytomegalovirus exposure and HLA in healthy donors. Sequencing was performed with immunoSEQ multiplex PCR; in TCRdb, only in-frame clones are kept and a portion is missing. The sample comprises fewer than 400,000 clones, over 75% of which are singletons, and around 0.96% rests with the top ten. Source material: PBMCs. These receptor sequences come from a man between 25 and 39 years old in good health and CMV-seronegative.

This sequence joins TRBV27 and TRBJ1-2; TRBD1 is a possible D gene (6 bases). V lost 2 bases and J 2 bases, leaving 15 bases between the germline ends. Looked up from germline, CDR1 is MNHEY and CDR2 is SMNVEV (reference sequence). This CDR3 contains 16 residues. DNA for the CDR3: TGTGCCAGCAGTTTACGTCGGGTGGACAGAAACTATGGCTACACCTTC. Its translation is CASSLRRVDRNYGYTF.

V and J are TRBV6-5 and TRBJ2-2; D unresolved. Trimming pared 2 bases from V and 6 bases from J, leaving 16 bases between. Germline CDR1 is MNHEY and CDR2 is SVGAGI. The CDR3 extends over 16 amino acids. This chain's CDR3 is CASSYHLESRPGELFF. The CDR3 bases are TGTGCCAGCAGTTACCATTTGGAGTCAAGGCCCGGGGAGCTGTTTTTT.

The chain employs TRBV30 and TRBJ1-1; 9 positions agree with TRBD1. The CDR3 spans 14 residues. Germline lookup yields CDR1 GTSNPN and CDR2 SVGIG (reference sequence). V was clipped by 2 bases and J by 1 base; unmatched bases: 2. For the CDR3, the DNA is TGTGCCTGGAGTTGGACAGGGGAGAACACTGAAGCTTTCTTT. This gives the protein CAWSWTGENTEAFF.

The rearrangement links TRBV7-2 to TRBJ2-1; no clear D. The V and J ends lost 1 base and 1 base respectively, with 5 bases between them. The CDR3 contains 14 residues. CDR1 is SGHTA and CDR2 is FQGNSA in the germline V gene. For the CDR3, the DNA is TGTGCCAGCAGCTTAGGCCAGTCCTACAATGAGCAGTTCTTC. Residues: CASSLGQSYNEQFF.

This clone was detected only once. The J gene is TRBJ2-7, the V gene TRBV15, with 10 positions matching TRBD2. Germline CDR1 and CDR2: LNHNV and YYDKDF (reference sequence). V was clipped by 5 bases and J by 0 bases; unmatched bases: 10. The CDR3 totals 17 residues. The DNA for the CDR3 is TGTGCCACCAGCGGAGGAGCGGGGGGGCTTGCCTCCTACGAGCAGTACTTC. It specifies CATSGGAGGLASYEQYF.

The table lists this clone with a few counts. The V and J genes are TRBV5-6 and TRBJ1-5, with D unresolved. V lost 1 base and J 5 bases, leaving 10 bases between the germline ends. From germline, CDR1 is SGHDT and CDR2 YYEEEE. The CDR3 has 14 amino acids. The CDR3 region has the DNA TGTGCCAGCAGCTTGAGTATCGCGGATCAGCCCCAGCATTTT. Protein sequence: CASSLSIADQPQHF. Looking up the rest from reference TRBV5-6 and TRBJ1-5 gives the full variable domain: DAGVTQSPTHLIKTRGQQVTLRCSPKSGHDTVSWYQQALGQGPQFIFQYYEEEERQRGNFPDRFSGHQFPNYSSELNVNALLLGDSALYLCASSLSIADQPQHFGDGTRLSIL.

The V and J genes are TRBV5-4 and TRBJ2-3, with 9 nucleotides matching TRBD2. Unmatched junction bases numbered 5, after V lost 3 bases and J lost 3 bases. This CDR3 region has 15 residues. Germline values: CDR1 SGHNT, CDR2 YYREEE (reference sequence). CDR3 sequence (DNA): TGTGCCAGCAGCTCCGGACTAGCGCGGACAGATACGCAGTATTTT. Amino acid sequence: CASSSGLARTDTQYF.

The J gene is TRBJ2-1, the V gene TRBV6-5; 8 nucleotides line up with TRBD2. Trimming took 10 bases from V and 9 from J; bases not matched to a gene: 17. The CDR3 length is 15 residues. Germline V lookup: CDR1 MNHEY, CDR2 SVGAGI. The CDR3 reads CATINSGTHSSEQFF. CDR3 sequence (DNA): TGTGCCACCATTAATAGCGGGACCCACAGCAGTGAGCAGTTCTTC.

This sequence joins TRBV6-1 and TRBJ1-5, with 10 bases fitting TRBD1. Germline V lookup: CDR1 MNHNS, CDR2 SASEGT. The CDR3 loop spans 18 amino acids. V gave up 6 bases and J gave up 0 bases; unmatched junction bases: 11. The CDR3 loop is CASREPGQGSYSNQPQHF. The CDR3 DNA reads TGTGCCAGCAGAGAACCGGGACAGGGGAGTTATAGCAATCAGCCCCAGCATTTT.

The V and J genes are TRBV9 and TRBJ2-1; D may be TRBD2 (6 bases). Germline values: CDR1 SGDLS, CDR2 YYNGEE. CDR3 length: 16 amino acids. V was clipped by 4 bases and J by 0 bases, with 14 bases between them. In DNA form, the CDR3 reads TGTGCCAGCAGCCTGGGCGGGGAACCCTCCTACAATGAGCAGTTCTTC. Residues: CASSLGGEPSYNEQFF.

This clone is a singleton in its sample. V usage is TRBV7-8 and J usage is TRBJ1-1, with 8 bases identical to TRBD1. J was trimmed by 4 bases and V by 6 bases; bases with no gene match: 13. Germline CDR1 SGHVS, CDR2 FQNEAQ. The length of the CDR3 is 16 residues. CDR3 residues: CASRLGIQGAGTEAFF. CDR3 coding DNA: TGTGCCAGCAGACTCGGAATTCAGGGGGCTGGCACTGAAGCTTTCTTT.

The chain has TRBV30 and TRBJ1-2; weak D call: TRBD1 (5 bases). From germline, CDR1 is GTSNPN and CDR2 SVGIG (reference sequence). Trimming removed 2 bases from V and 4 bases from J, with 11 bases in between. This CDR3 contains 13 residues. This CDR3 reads CAWSLPGGYGYTF. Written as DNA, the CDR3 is TGTGCCTGGAGTCTGCCCGGGGGCTATGGCTACACCTTC.

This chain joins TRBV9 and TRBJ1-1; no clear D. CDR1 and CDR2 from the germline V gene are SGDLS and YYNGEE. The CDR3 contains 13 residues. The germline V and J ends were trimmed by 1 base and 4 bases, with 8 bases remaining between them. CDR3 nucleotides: TGTGCCAGCAGCGTACCATTACTCACTGAAGCTTTCTTT. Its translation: CASSVPLLTEAFF.

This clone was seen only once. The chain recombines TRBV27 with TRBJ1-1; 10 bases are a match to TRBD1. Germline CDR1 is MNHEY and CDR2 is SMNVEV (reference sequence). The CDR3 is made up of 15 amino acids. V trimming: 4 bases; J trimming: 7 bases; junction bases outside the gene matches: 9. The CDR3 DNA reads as TGTGCCAGCAGTTCTTGGAAGACAGGGGGCCGTGAAGCTTTCTTT. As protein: CASSSWKTGGREAFF.

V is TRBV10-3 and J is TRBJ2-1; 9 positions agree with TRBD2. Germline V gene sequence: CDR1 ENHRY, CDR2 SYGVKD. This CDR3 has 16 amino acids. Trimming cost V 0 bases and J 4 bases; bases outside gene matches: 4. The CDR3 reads CAISESSSGTYNEQFF. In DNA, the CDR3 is TGTGCCATCAGTGAGTCATCTAGCGGGACTTACAATGAGCAGTTCTTC.

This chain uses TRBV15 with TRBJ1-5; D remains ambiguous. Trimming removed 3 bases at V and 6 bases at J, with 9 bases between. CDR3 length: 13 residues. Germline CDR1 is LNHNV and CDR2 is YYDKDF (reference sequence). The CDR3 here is CATSSEARQPQHF. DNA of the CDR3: TGTGCCACCAGCAGTGAGGCCCGTCAGCCCCAGCATTTT. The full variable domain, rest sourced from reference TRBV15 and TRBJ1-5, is DAMVIQNPRYQVTQFGKPVTLSCSQTLNHNVMYWYQQKSSQAPKLLFHYYDKDFNNEADTPDNFQSRRPNTSFCFLDIRSPGLGDTAMYLCATSSEARQPQHFGDGTRLSIL.